This T cell receptor (beta chain) came from a study of control samples from healthy donors and cancer patients. V lost 5 bases and J lost 6, with 23 bases in between. The CDR3 runs to 17 residues. The germline V gene has CDR1 SGHVS and CDR2 FQNEAQ. Clones were sequenced by immunoSEQ multiplex PCR, and TCRdb holds only the in-frame ones, with some missing. The table includes 170,000 or so clones, around 94% detected once. The sequencing sample was made of blood. The rearrangement uses TRBV7-8 and TRBJ2-1, with D perhaps matching TRBD2 (6 bases). This TCR was recovered from a woman aged 18-29 years in good health. CDR3 loop: CASSPPEDLAPPNEQFF. The CDR3 DNA reads TGTGCCAGCAGCCCCCCGGAGGATCTAGCGCCCCCCAATGAGCAGTTCTTC.